The entry that follows covers one TCR beta chain sequence. The antigen is unknown. The germline CDR1 and CDR2 sequences are SGHDT and YYEEEE. V trimming: 1 base; J trimming: 7 bases; junction bases outside the gene matches: 9. The CDR3 sequence is 16 residues long. This PCR relied on a set of 60 Vbeta primers and 13 Jbeta primers. Per the authors' pipeline: Roughly 10 million shared chains were among the roughly 80 million unique TCR beta chains that a later analysis counted. Profiling relied on immunoSEQ multiplex PCR, and the TCRdb table lists in-frame clones only, not all of them. V and J calls and clone size follow that table, whereas D and trimming were derived from the DNA. The table has around 35,000 clones, about 67% seen once. These data are taken from a study of cytomegalovirus exposure and HLA in healthy donors. Study results and caveats: Later on, an analysis tied around 17,000 TCR beta sequences to HLA alleles at 0.05 false discovery rate. A later analysis reported that several of the most significant clusters appeared to be linked to common viral pathogens, among them Epstein-Barr virus.

The rearrangement links TRBV5-6 to TRBJ1-4, with TRBD1 matching 8 bases. Sequencing input: PBMCs. This TCR came from a young man in good health and CMV-seronegative. In DNA, the CDR3 is TGTGCCAGCAGCTTGCTGGGTACAGGGGGGGGTGAAAAACTGTTTTTT. Amino acid sequence: CASSLLGTGGGEKLFF. Based on the CDR3 plus reference TRBV5-6 and TRBJ1-4, the full variable domain is DAGVTQSPTHLIKTRGQQVTLRCSPKSGHDTVSWYQQALGQGPQFIFQYYEEEERQRGNFPDRFSGHQFPNYSSELNVNALLLGDSALYLCASSLLGTGGGEKLFFGSGTQLSVL.